The 24 T cell receptor beta chains below all came from one sample that was sequenced in a study of Tregs in tolerant kidney transplant recipients. Related graft donors supplied nonmyeloablative bone marrow transplants, and mixed chimerism was transient. Sequencing used immunoSEQ multiplex PCR; TCRdb keeps in-frame clones, though not all of them. The ten top clones account for roughly 27%, within a sample of some 11,000 clones. The sequencing used CD8+ T cells from blood (PBMCs), collected 24 months after the transplant. All receptors come from a human patient who received a combined kidney and bone marrow transplant. Some of the T cells might come from the graft donor.

Concerning this clone itself: The CDR3 end is not reached by the read, which stops 3 residues before it; the germline J gene fills it in. The chain is built from TRBV19 and TRBJ2-7; 7 positions agree with TRBD1. With 2 bases clipped from V and 3 bases from J, the junction kept 4 bases outside the gene matches. Looked up from germline, CDR1 is LNHDA and CDR2 is SQIVND (reference sequence). This CDR3 region has 14 residues. CDR3 DNA (partial): TGTGCCAGTAGTATACAGGGGGACAACTACGAG. As protein: CASSIQGDNYE. The CDR3 in full is CASSIQGDNYEQYF.

Turning to this clone: The read terminates 3 residues ahead of where the CDR3 ends, so the germline J gene completes it. In the same sample, other DNA sequences code for this CDR3. V is TRBV5-1 and J is TRBJ2-7; 9 nucleotides match TRBD2. This CDR3 spans 15 amino acids. Germline-derived CDR1 and CDR2 are SGHRS and YFSETQ. The junction had 5 bases not matched to a gene; V was cut back by 1 base and J by 3 bases. The sequenced CDR3 bases are TGCGCCAGCAGCTTGACTGCGGGAGGGGGCTACGAG. It codes for CASSLTAGGGYE. The whole CDR3 sequence is CASSLTAGGGYEQYF.

CDR3: CASSLNGVITEAFF. Partial CDR3 DNA: TGTGCCAGCAGCTTGAACGGGGTGATCACTGAA. The chain employs TRBV5-6 and TRBJ1-1; D is unclear. The read halts 3 residues ahead of the CDR3 end, with the missing end drawn from the germline J gene. Germline V gene lookup returns CDR1 SGHDT and CDR2 YYEEEE. This CDR3 contains 14 residues. V was pared by 1 base and J by 4 bases, with 11 bases between.

Regarding this clone: The CDR3 end is not reached by the read, which stops 3 residues before it; the germline J gene fills it in. This chain connects TRBV19 to TRBJ1-2, with TRBD1 matching 11 bases. CDR3 length: 16 amino acids. Germline trimming cut 6 bases from V and 0 bases from J; bases unmatched to any gene: 6. Germline V gives CDR1 LNHDA, CDR2 SQIVND (reference sequence). Partial CDR3 DNA: TGTGCCAGTAGGGCAGGACAGGGGGCGGCTAACTATGGC. Translating gives CASRAGQGAANYG. The whole CDR3 sequence reads CASRAGQGAANYGYTF.

Concerning this clone: The CDR3 is cut off 3 residues early in the read; its end comes from the germline J gene. V and J are TRBV20-1 and TRBJ2-7; 9 positions agree with TRBD1. Germline CDR1 is DFQATT and CDR2 is SNEGSKA (reference sequence). The CDR3 is 14 residues long. The V gene end was trimmed by 5 bases and the J gene end by 0 bases; junction bases not matched to a gene: 5. The covered CDR3 bases are TGCAGTGCTTGGACAGGGGCTAGCTCCTACGAG. Its protein product is CSAWTGASSYE. The complete CDR3 sequence is CSAWTGASSYEQYF.

Concerning this clone itself: The CDR3 end is not reached by the read, which stops 3 residues before it; the germline J gene fills it in. This chain uses TRBV5-1 with TRBJ2-5; D is possibly TRBD2 (6 bases). The length of the CDR3 is 16 residues. With 4 bases removed from V and 3 bases from J, the gap between germline ends came to 19 bases. Germline V gene sequence: CDR1 SGHRS, CDR2 YFSETQ. The CDR3 loop reads CASSSIRDSAEETQYF. The sequenced part of the CDR3 DNA is TGCGCCAGCAGCAGCATACGGGACTCAGCTGAAGAGACC.

With respect to this clone: The read ends 3 residues shy of where the CDR3 ends; the end is completed using the germline J gene. J is TRBJ2-2 and V is TRBV13; 14 positions agree with TRBD2. This CDR3 contains 18 residues. The trim removed 5 bases at V and 4 bases at J, leaving 9 bases unmatched. Looked up from germline, CDR1 is PRHDT and CDR2 is FYEKMQ (reference sequence). Here the CDR3 reads CASSAHGTSGSSTGELFF. Partial CDR3 DNA: TGTGCCAGCAGCGCGCACGGGACTAGCGGGAGTAGCACCGGGGAG.

This clone registers medium-sized by frequency. The sequence runs out 3 residues before the end of the CDR3; the remainder is reconstructed from the germline J gene. The rearrangement uses TRBV2 and TRBJ2-1, with a tentative D call TRBD1 (5 bases). The V gene's germline CDR1 is SNHLY and CDR2 FYNNEI. This CDR3 has 13 residues. V was pared by 5 bases and J by 7 bases, with 12 bases between. The CDR3 sequence: CASSISYRNEQFF. The CDR3 bases that were read are TGTGCCAGCAGTATCAGCTACAGGAATGAG.

As to this clone: From the germline J gene comes the end of the CDR3, since the read stops 3 residues before it. V gene TRBV20-1 combines with J gene TRBJ2-2, with D possibly being TRBD1 (6 bases). The CDR3 has 19 amino acids. V was cut by 2 bases and J by 0 bases, with 22 bases left in between. Germline CDR1 DFQATT, CDR2 SNEGSKA (reference sequence). The CDR3 DNA, read in part, is TGCAGTGCTAGACACCGGGACACCTTTTTGACTGCGAACACCGGGGAG. It codes for CSARHRDTFLTANTGE. The entire CDR3 protein reads CSARHRDTFLTANTGELFF.

About this clone: Sequencing ends 3 residues short of the CDR3 end; the germline J gene provides the rest. The genes are TRBV19 and TRBJ2-1; D not resolved. The CDR3 extends over 14 amino acids. Germline CDR1 and CDR2: LNHDA and SQIVND (reference sequence). V was shortened by 5 bases and J by 0 bases, with 8 bases between the two germline ends. CDR3 in amino acids: CASSLSDSYNEQFF. The DNA read from the CDR3 is TGTGCCAGTAGTCTCTCAGACTCCTACAATGAG.

On this clone: The read gets to within 3 residues of the CDR3 end, and the germline J gene fills in the rest. This chain links TRBV19 with TRBJ2-1; tentatively, D is TRBD2 (6 bases). This CDR3 has 12 residues. Germline assignment: CDR1 LNHDA and CDR2 SQIVND (reference sequence). Trimming pared 7 bases from V and 9 bases from J, leaving 13 bases between. The CDR3 protein is CASKEGGLEQFF. The sequenced part of the CDR3 DNA is TGTGCCAGTAAGGAGGGCGGGCTTGAG.

Remarks on this clone: The read stops 3 residues short of the end of the CDR3; the missing end is completed from the germline J gene. The chain links TRBV2 to TRBJ2-7, with a tentative D call TRBD1 (5 bases). Trimming took off 9 bases at V and 2 bases at J, with 20 bases between the two ends. The CDR3 is 15 residues long. Germline loops: CDR1 SNHLY, CDR2 FYNNEI. CDR3 sequence: CARNRVVGVAYEQYF. The DNA read from the CDR3 is TGTGCCAGAAATCGGGTAGTAGGGGTCGCCTACGAG.

About this clone: The read terminates 3 residues before the CDR3 end, so the remaining end is supplied by the germline J gene. The V and J genes are TRBV19 and TRBJ2-7; 8 bases line up with TRBD2. The CDR3 is 13 amino acids. J gave up 4 bases and V 4 bases, and 3 bases lay outside the gene matches. Germline values: CDR1 LNHDA, CDR2 SQIVND (reference sequence). The CDR3 sequence: CASSTGGGYEQYF. The part of the CDR3 DNA that was read is TGTGCCAGTAGTACGGGAGGGGGATACGAG.

As regards this clone: The missing CDR3 end, 3 residues past where the read stops, is filled in from the germline J gene. J is TRBJ2-3 and V is TRBV30; TRBD1 aligns across 8 bases. Germline V gene lookup returns CDR1 GTSNPN and CDR2 SVGIG (reference sequence). The CDR3 is made up of 16 amino acids. V shed 3 bases, J shed 4 bases, and the junction held 12 bases outside the gene matches. CDR3 bases read: TGTGCCTGGAGCGGCCTTGGACAGGGAATGGCAGATACG. It specifies CAWSGLGQGMADT. The entire CDR3 protein is CAWSGLGQGMADTQYF.

About this clone: The sequenced fragment ends 3 residues before the CDR3 boundary, so the rest is inferred from the germline J gene. This sequence joins TRBV6-1 and TRBJ2-7, with D tentatively TRBD1 (6 bases). The CDR3 is 14 amino acids. The germline V gene encodes CDR1 MNHNS and CDR2 SASEGT. With 2 bases removed from V and 3 bases from J, the gap between germline ends came to 11 bases. The CDR3 sequence: CASSEYGRGYEQYF. Partial CDR3 DNA: TGTGCCAGCAGTGAATATGGCAGGGGCTACGAG.

Details on this clone: Sequencing ends 3 residues short of the CDR3 end; the germline J gene provides the rest. The chain joins TRBV11-3 to TRBJ2-1; 8 positions agree with TRBD1. The CDR3 contains 14 residues. The V gene end was trimmed by 6 bases and the J gene end by 2 bases; junction bases not matched to a gene: 3. Germline V gene data show CDR1 as SGHNT and CDR2 as YENEEA. CDR3 DNA, as far as it was read: TGTGCCAGCAGTTACAGGGGGACCTACAATGAG. Its translation is CASSYRGTYNE. The entire CDR3 protein reads CASSYRGTYNEQFF.

To note about this clone: The CDR3 end is not reached by the read, which stops 3 residues before it; the germline J gene fills it in. This chain connects TRBV19 to TRBJ2-5, with TRBD1 as a possible D gene (6 bases). The CDR3 length is 15 residues. In germline, CDR1 is LNHDA, CDR2 SQIVND (reference sequence). Between the trimmed V and J ends, which lost 1 base and 5 bases, there was a span of 14 bases. The DNA read from the CDR3 is TGTGCCAGTAGTATAGGGGGGCTCTTTCTGGAGACC. Protein product: CASSIGGLFLET. The whole CDR3 sequence is CASSIGGLFLETQYF.

The DNA read from the CDR3 is TGTGCCAGCAGTGAAAGGTACGAG. Translated, it gives CASSERYE. The full CDR3 sequence reads CASSERYEQYF. The gene calls are TRBV2 and TRBJ2-7, with unresolved D. The read halts 3 residues ahead of the CDR3 end, with the missing end drawn from the germline J gene. Germline CDR1 reads SNHLY; CDR2 reads FYNNEI. Trimming pared 2 bases from V and 4 bases from J, leaving 3 bases between. The CDR3 covers 11 residues. The whole variable domain, remainder taken from reference TRBV2 and TRBJ2-7, is EPEVTQTPSHQVTQMGQEVILRCVPISNHLYFYWYRQILGQKVEFLVSFYNNEISEKSEIFDDQFSVERPDGSNFTLKIRSTKLEDSAMYFCASSERYEQYFGPGTRLTVT.

Note on this clone: The DNA ends 3 residues before the CDR3 does, and the rest of the CDR3 is filled in from the germline J gene. The rearrangement joins TRBV19 to TRBJ2-1, with 8 bases that match TRBD1. Germline V lookup: CDR1 LNHDA, CDR2 SQIVND (reference sequence). The J segment lost 5 bases and the V segment lost 10 bases, leaving 4 bases of the junction unmatched. CDR3 length equals 12 residues. The CDR3 reads CATGQGHNEQFF. The DNA read from the CDR3 is TGTGCCACCGGACAGGGCCACAATGAG.

As concerns this clone: The CDR3 extends 3 residues past the end of the read, so its final part is completed from the germline J gene. This chain links TRBV30 with TRBJ2-7; 7 nucleotides line up with TRBD2. The CDR3 is 13 amino acids. Germline CDR1 and CDR2: GTSNPN and SVGIG (reference sequence). The V and J ends lost 0 bases and 3 bases, in that order; junction bases with no gene match: 2. CDR3: CAWSVLANYEQYF. The DNA read from the CDR3 is TGTGCCTGGAGTGTACTAGCGAACTACGAG.

A note on this clone: The read is 3 residues too short to cover the CDR3 end, so that end is filled in from the germline J gene. The chain combines TRBV14 with TRBJ2-1; 9 bases are a match to TRBD1. Germline-derived CDR1 and CDR2 are SGHDN and FVKESK. The CDR3 is 16 residues long. The ends lost 5 bases at V and 7 bases at J; junction bases unmatched: 12. The DNA read from the CDR3 is TGTGCCAGCAGCGCACACAGGGGGCTTGGTGGGAATGAG. Translating it yields CASSAHRGLGGNE. The whole CDR3 protein is CASSAHRGLGGNEQFF.

A word on this clone: The read terminates 3 residues ahead of where the CDR3 ends, so the germline J gene completes it. The chain is built from TRBV14 and TRBJ2-7, with D unclear. V was pared by 9 bases and J by 3 bases, with 15 bases between. Germline V gene sequence: CDR1 SGHDN, CDR2 FVKESK. This CDR3 is 13 amino acids long. CDR3 DNA, as far as it was read: TGTGCCAGTTCTGATTACACCGACTACGAG. It specifies CASSDYTDYE. The entire CDR3 reads CASSDYTDYEQYF.

About this clone: The CDR3 end lies 3 residues beyond the end of the read and is filled in from the germline J gene. V is TRBV10-3 and J is TRBJ2-7; 7 bases line up with TRBD2. Germline V gene lookup returns CDR1 ENHRY and CDR2 SYGVKD. The V and J ends lost 6 bases and 0 bases, in that order; junction bases with no gene match: 5. The length of the CDR3 is 14 residues. CDR3 DNA (partial): TGTGCCATCAGACCGAGCGGGAACTCCTACGAG. It codes for CAIRPSGNSYE. The entire CDR3 protein is CAIRPSGNSYEQYF.

About this clone: From the germline J gene comes the end of the CDR3, since the read stops 3 residues before it. The V gene is TRBV19, the J gene TRBJ1-4; unclear D gene. From germline, CDR1 is LNHDA and CDR2 SQIVND (reference sequence). The CDR3 contains 14 residues. Trimming cost V 5 bases and J 8 bases, with 15 bases left between them. Incomplete CDR3 DNA: TGTGCCAGTAGTTTCCGTTCTGAGCTCGAAAAA. Residues: CASSFRSELEK. The whole CDR3 region reads CASSFRSELEKLFF.